This is a list of T cell receptor beta chains from one sample in a study of beta chain features in type 1 diabetes. Clones were read by immunoSEQ multiplex PCR, and TCRdb kept only the in-frame ones, dropping some. The repertoire includes roughly 250,000 clones, 55% to 70% of them detected once, and approximately 0.053% sits in the top ten. The sequencing sample was made of naive CD4+ T cells from blood. These receptors were obtained from a man aged 25-40 years in good health. Both conserved end residues are part of each CDR3. A D gene is named only where the DNA matches it firmly. Part of the rows lack a size; the others show once, few, many or a class for expanded clones.

j_call,v_call,clone_size,d_call,cdr3_nt,cdr3_aa
TRBJ2-3,TRBV20-1,-,-,TGCAGTGCCCCACTAGGAGATACGCAGTATTTT,CSAPLGDTQYF
TRBJ2-7,TRBV7-2,-,-,TGTGCCAGCAGCTTAGCCGGGGGCTTCTCCTACGAGCAGTACTTC,CASSLAGGFSYEQYF
TRBJ2-7,TRBV14,-,TRBD1,TGTGCCAGCAGCTTGGGACAGTTAAAATACTTC,CASSLGQLKYF
TRBJ2-3,TRBV6-5,-,-,TGTGCCAGCAGTGTCGGTTTGCTAGGCACAGATACGCAGTATTTT,CASSVGLLGTDTQYF
TRBJ1-2,TRBV6-5,-,-,TGTGCCAGCACGAGGGGCTCTAACTATGGCTACACCTTC,CASTRGSNYGYTF
TRBJ2-1,TRBV29-1,-,-,TGCAGGGGGACAGGGGAAGCGGGAGGGCTAACGAATGAGCAGTTCTTC,CRGTGEAGGLTNEQFF
TRBJ1-5,TRBV4-3,few,-,TGCGCCAGCAGCCAAGAGGCGCGTCGAGATCAGCCCCAGCATTTT,CASSQEARRDQPQHF
TRBJ2-1,TRBV29-1,-,TRBD2,TGCAGCGTTGCCGCTAGCGGGACCAGCTCCTACAATGAGCAGTTCTTC,CSVAASGTSSYNEQFF
TRBJ2-5,TRBV29-1,-,TRBD1,TGCAGCGAGGGACAGGGGGGTCAAGAGACCCAGTACTTC,CSEGQGGQETQYF
TRBJ2-5,TRBV29-1,-,-,TGCAGCGTCCGGGGGAACCAAGAGACCCAGTACTTC,CSVRGNQETQYF
TRBJ1-2,TRBV29-1,-,-,TGCAGCGTTGGAAGAGGGGAAGGAGCGGGTGGCTACACCTTC,CSVGRGEGAGGYTF
TRBJ1-1,TRBV7-8,-,-,TGTGCCAGCACCAAAGCTCGGCCGGGTAACACTGAAGCTTTCTTT,CASTKARPGNTEAFF
TRBJ2-7,TRBV30,-,-,TGTGCCTGGAGTCGTTTCGTGGCAGCCTACGAGCAGTACTTC,CAWSRFVAAYEQYF
TRBJ2-7,TRBV5-1,-,-,TGCGCCAGCAGCTCCCCGGGTTACGAGCAGTACTTC,CASSSPGYEQYF
TRBJ1-2,TRBV29-1,-,TRBD1,TGCAGCGTTGAATTGGACAGGGCGTATGGCTACACCTTC,CSVELDRAYGYTF
TRBJ2-3,TRBV7-9,-,TRBD2,TGTGCCAGCAGCTTGGGACTAGCGGGGGCAGATACGCAGTATTTT,CASSLGLAGADTQYF
TRBJ2-5,TRBV4-1,-,TRBD2,TGCGCCAGCAGCCAAACCCCGACTAGCGGGGGCCCTCAAGAGACCCAGTACTTC,CASSQTPTSGGPQETQYF
TRBJ1-3,TRBV5-1,-,-,TGCGCCAGCAGCTTGGGACAAGATGGAAACACCATATATTTT,CASSLGQDGNTIYF
TRBJ2-5,TRBV7-6,once,-,TGTGCCAGCAGCTTAGGACTACCCCAAGAGACCCAGTACTTC,CASSLGLPQETQYF
TRBJ1-2,TRBV30,-,-,TGTGCCTGGAGTGTCACAGGGAACTATGGCTACACCTTC,CAWSVTGNYGYTF